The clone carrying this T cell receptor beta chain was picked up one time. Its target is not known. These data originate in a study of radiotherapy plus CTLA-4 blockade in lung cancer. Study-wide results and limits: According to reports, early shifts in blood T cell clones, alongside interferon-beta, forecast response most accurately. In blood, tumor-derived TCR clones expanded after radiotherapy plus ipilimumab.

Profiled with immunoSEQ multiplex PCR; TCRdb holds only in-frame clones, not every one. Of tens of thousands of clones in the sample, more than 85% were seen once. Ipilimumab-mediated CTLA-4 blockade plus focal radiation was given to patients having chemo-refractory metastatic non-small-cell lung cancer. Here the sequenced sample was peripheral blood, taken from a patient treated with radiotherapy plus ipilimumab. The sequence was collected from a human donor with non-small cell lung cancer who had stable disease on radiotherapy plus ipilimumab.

CDR3 sequence reads: CASSTQGDDTEAFF. The CDR3 bases are TGTGCCAGTAGTACACAGGGCGACGACACTGAAGCTTTCTTT. The V gene is TRBV19, the J gene TRBJ1-1; maybe TRBD1 (6 bases). The CDR3 sequence is 14 residues long. With 4 bases removed from V and 3 bases from J, the gap between germline ends came to 12 bases. From germline, CDR1 is LNHDA and CDR2 SQIVND (reference sequence).